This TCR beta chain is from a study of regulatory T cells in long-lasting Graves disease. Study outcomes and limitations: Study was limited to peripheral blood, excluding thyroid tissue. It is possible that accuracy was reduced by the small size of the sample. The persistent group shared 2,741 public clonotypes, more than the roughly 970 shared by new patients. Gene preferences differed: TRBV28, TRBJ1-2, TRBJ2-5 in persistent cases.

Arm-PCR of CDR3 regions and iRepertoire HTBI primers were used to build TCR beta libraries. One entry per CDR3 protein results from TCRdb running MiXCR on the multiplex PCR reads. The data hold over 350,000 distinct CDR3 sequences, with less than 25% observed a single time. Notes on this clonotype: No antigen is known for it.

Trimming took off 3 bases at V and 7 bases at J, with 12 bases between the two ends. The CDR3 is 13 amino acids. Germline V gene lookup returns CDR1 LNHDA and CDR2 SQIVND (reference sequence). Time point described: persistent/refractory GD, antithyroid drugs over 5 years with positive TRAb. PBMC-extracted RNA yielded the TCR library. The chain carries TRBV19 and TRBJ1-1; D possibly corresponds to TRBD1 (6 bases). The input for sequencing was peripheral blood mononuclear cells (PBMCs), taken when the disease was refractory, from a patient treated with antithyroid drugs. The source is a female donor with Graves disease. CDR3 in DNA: TGTGCCAGTAGTATGGACAGTAAAAATGAAGCTTTCTTT. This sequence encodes CASSMDSKNEAFF.